What follows are 26 T cell receptor beta chains derived from one specimen sequenced in a study of blood T cell repertoires in COVID-19. Produced via immunoSEQ multiplex PCR; TCRdb's table is partial and in-frame only. The data contain about 240,000 clones, around 90% of them singletons. What was sequenced was peripheral blood. Every receptor here comes from a woman aged 30 to 39 with acute or convalescent COVID-19.

The rearrangement links TRBV27 to TRBJ2-7, with a weak D call TRBD1 (6 bases). From germline, CDR1 is MNHEY and CDR2 SMNVEV (reference sequence). The CDR3 runs to 14 residues. The germline V and J ends were trimmed by 4 bases and 4 bases, with 14 bases remaining between them. The CDR3 DNA is TGTGCCAGCAGTTCAATTACAGGGATTTACGAGCAGTACTTC. This gives the protein CASSSITGIYEQYF.

The J gene is TRBJ2-2, the V gene TRBV30; D is ambiguous. Germline CDR1 GTSNPN, CDR2 SVGIG (reference sequence). With 1 base removed from V and 6 bases from J, the gap between germline ends came to 6 bases. The CDR3 consists of 12 residues. CDR3 nucleotide sequence: TGTGCCTGGAGTGGAGAGTCCGGGGAGCTGTTTTTT. This gives the protein CAWSGESGELFF.

V usage is TRBV6-2 or TRBV6-3 and J usage is TRBJ2-3; D assignment may be TRBD1 or TRBD2 (6 bases each). From germline, CDR1 is MNHEY and CDR2 SVGEGT. The CDR3 sequence is 13 residues long. Trimming left V 6 bases short and J 9 bases short, with 16 bases between. The CDR3 DNA reads as TGTGCCAGCAGCCAGGGGACTGCGGGGACGCAGTATTTT. Protein sequence: CASSQGTAGTQYF.

There are a few counts of this clone. The chain employs TRBV10-3 and TRBJ1-5, with D possibly matching TRBD1 (5 bases). V lost 5 bases and J lost 3, with 11 bases in between. The CDR3 runs 14 residues. Germline CDR1 and CDR2: ENHRY and SYGVKD. Here the CDR3 DNA reads TGTGCCATCAGTAAGGACACCATCAATCAGCCCCAGCATTTT. Its protein product is CAISKDTINQPQHF.

J is TRBJ2-7 and V is TRBV30; the D gene is possibly TRBD2 (7 bases). Germline V gene sequence: CDR1 GTSNPN, CDR2 SVGIG (reference sequence). V lost 0 bases and J 6 bases, leaving 9 bases between the germline ends. The CDR3 spans 12 residues. CDR3 amino acids: CAWSVRGGEQYF. The CDR3 DNA sequence: TGTGCCTGGAGTGTTAGGGGGGGCGAGCAGTACTTC.

The chain joins TRBV11-1 to TRBJ2-1; tentatively, D is TRBD2 (5 bases). CDR3 size: 13 residues. Germline loops: CDR1 SGHAT, CDR2 FQDESV (reference sequence). V lost 4 bases to trimming and J lost 5 bases, with 9 bases between them. In nucleotides, the CDR3 is TGTGCCAGCAGCTATCTGACTAACAATGAGCAGTTCTTC. Its protein is CASSYLTNNEQFF. The whole variable domain, remainder taken from reference TRBV11-1 and TRBJ2-1, is EAEVAQSPRYKITEKSQAVAFWCDPISGHATLYWYRQILGQGPELLVQFQDESVVDDSQLPKDRFSAERLKGVDSTLKIQPAELGDSAMYLCASSYLTNNEQFFGPGTRLTVL.

The genes are TRBV5-6 and TRBJ2-5; 11 nucleotides align to TRBD2. J was trimmed by 7 bases and V by 2 bases; bases with no gene match: 13. Germline V lookup: CDR1 SGHDT, CDR2 YYEEEE. The CDR3 is 17 amino acids. In nucleotides, the CDR3 is TGTGCCAGCAGCTTTGAACCGGGACTAGCGGCCCGGGGGACCCAGTACTTC. Amino acid sequence: CASSFEPGLAARGTQYF.

The chain is built from TRBV29-1 and TRBJ2-1; TRBD2 aligns across 14 bases. The trim removed 6 bases at V and 8 bases at J, leaving 15 bases unmatched. CDR3 length: 17 residues. Germline V lookup: CDR1 SQVTM, CDR2 ANQGSEA. CDR3 DNA: TGCAGCGTCGACTTCCGGACTAGCGGGAGGCGGGGGGATGAGCAGTTCTTC. This sequence encodes CSVDFRTSGRRGDEQFF.

This sequence joins TRBV14 and TRBJ2-7; no clear D. V was pared by 4 bases and J by 3 bases, with 16 bases between. The CDR3 loop spans 15 amino acids. The V gene's germline CDR1 is SGHDN and CDR2 FVKESK. This CDR3 is CASSPVPSIGYEQYF. The CDR3 nucleotides are TGTGCCAGCAGCCCGGTGCCAAGTATTGGCTACGAGCAGTACTTC.

The chain recombines TRBV30 with TRBJ2-1, with D tentatively TRBD1 (6 bases). V dropped 4 bases and J dropped 7 bases, with 8 bases sitting between them. The germline V gene encodes CDR1 GTSNPN and CDR2 SVGIG (reference sequence). CDR3 length equals 11 residues. The CDR3 sequence is CAWNRGNEQFF. In DNA, the CDR3 is TGTGCCTGGAATAGGGGGAATGAGCAGTTCTTC.

The gene calls are TRBV6-5 and TRBJ2-1; 8 bases line up with TRBD2. The junction had 7 bases not matched to a gene; V was cut back by 1 base and J by 8 bases. The CDR3 has 15 residues. Germline V gene sequence: CDR1 MNHEY, CDR2 SVGAGI. CDR3 amino acids: CASSYWDGRADEQFF. DNA of the CDR3: TGTGCCAGCAGTTACTGGGACGGGAGGGCGGATGAGCAGTTCTTC.

V usage is TRBV27 and J usage is TRBJ2-7, with 9 positions matching TRBD1. With 5 bases clipped from V and 6 bases from J, the junction kept 5 bases outside the gene matches. The CDR3 is 13 amino acids. Looked up from germline, CDR1 is MNHEY and CDR2 is SMNVEV (reference sequence). As DNA, the CDR3 is TGTGCCAGCAGTCCCGACAGGGGGATCGAGCAGTACTTC. Translated: CASSPDRGIEQYF.

The CDR3, as DNA: TGTGCCAGCAGCGACGGCCTAGCTGGGGCCAACGTCCTGACTTTC. Translating gives CASSDGLAGANVLTF. The rearrangement uses TRBV7-9 and TRBJ2-6; D is ambiguous. The germline gives CDR1 SEHNR, CDR2 FQNEAQ (reference sequence). V was clipped by 5 bases and J by 2 bases, with 10 bases between them. CDR3 length: 15 amino acids.

V and J are TRBV7-9 and TRBJ1-2; possible D gene TRBD1, 6 bases. V was clipped by 5 bases and J by 3 bases, with 16 bases between them. Germline lookup yields CDR1 SEHNR and CDR2 FQNEAQ (reference sequence). This CDR3 contains 15 residues. The CDR3 coding sequence is TGTGCCAGCAGCCAAGCCGGGGGGCCGGACTATGGCTACACCTTC. This encodes CASSQAGGPDYGYTF.

This clone appeared a few times. This chain links TRBV5-1 with TRBJ2-2; D gene uncertain. From germline, CDR1 is SGHRS and CDR2 YFSETQ. The CDR3 has 12 residues. V was shortened by 0 bases and J by 8 bases, with 5 bases between the two germline ends. Here the CDR3 DNA reads TGCGCCAGCAGCTTGGCCCGGGGGGAGCTGTTTTTT. Translation: CASSLARGELFF. The whole variable domain, filled in from reference TRBV5-1 and TRBJ2-2, reads KAGVTQTPRYLIKTRGQQVTLSCSPISGHRSVSWYQQTPGQGLQFLFEYFSETQRNKGNFPGRFSGRQFSNSRSEMNVSTLELGDSALYLCASSLARGELFFGEGSRLTVL.

This sequence joins TRBV13 and TRBJ2-1; weak D call: TRBD1 (5 bases). The CDR3 runs 15 residues. CDR1 and CDR2 (germline): PRHDT, FYEKMQ (reference sequence). Trimming removed 6 bases from V and 0 bases from J, with 12 bases in between. DNA for the CDR3: TGTGCCAGCAGGGTGACAGCTAGCTCCTACAATGAGCAGTTCTTC. It is translated as CASRVTASSYNEQFF.

The chain joins TRBV27 to TRBJ1-1; 11 nucleotides match TRBD1. The CDR3 spans 16 residues. Trimming took 6 bases from V and 5 from J; bases not matched to a gene: 11. Germline CDR1 and CDR2: MNHEY and SMNVEV (reference sequence). As DNA, the CDR3 is TGTGCCAGCAGGCCGGAGGGACAGGGGGTAGGTACTGAAGCTTTCTTT. Amino acid sequence: CASRPEGQGVGTEAFF.

The chain joins TRBV4-2 to TRBJ2-2; maybe TRBD2 (5 bases). The CDR3 contains 15 residues. Germline CDR1 and CDR2: LGHNA and YNFKEQ. The germline V and J ends were trimmed by 0 bases and 6 bases, with 11 bases remaining between them. The CDR3 coding sequence is TGTGCCAGCAGCCAAGAGGAGCGGTCGGCCGGGGAGCTGTTTTTT. This codes for CASSQEERSAGELFF.

This clone was recorded only once. The V and J genes are TRBV13 and TRBJ2-3; possibly TRBD2 for D (6 bases). V was shortened by 0 bases and J by 5 bases, with 18 bases between the two germline ends. Looked up from germline, CDR1 is PRHDT and CDR2 is FYEKMQ (reference sequence). The CDR3 is 17 residues long. CDR3 nucleotides: TGTGCCAGCAGCTTAGGCCCTACCGGGAGTGGGAGAGATACGCAGTATTTT. It encodes CASSLGPTGSGRDTQYF.

V usage is TRBV3-1 (or the pseudogene TRBV3-2) and J usage is TRBJ1-1; TRBD1 agrees at 7 bases. The J segment lost 3 bases and the V segment lost 4 bases, leaving 8 bases of the junction unmatched. Germline CDR1 LGHDT, CDR2 YNNKEL (reference sequence). The CDR3 consists of 15 residues. CDR3: CASSLTGWWDTEAFF. Written as DNA, the CDR3 is TGTGCCAGCAGCCTGACAGGGTGGTGGGACACTGAAGCTTTCTTT.

This chain joins TRBV7-2 and TRBJ2-7; tentatively, D is TRBD1 (5 bases). Germline V gives CDR1 SGHTA, CDR2 FQGNSA. V was shortened by 4 bases and J by 0 bases, with 10 bases between the two germline ends. The CDR3 is made up of 14 amino acids. CDR3 nucleotides: TGTGCCAGCAGCTCCGGACAAAGCTCCTACGAGCAGTACTTC. As protein: CASSSGQSSYEQYF.

The chain combines TRBV3-1 (or the pseudogene TRBV3-2) with TRBJ1-5, with unresolved D. There are 14 residues in the CDR3. Germline assignment: CDR1 LGHDT and CDR2 YNNKEL (reference sequence). V was pared by 5 bases and J by 5 bases, with 13 bases between. The CDR3 sequence is CASSSTGIHQPQHF. CDR3 DNA sequence: TGTGCCAGCAGCTCTACGGGAATCCATCAGCCCCAGCATTTT.

This chain links TRBV7-5 with TRBJ2-7; TRBD2, as called in the table, went unchecked against the DNA. TRBV7-5 is reported as a pseudogene. The CDR3 spans 15 residues. CDR3 DNA sequence: TGTGCCAGAAGCTTAATTAGAGGATCCTCCTACGAGCAGTACTTC. Its translation: CARSLIRGSSYEQYF.

CDR3 nucleotides: TGTGCCAGTAGGACAGGTTCTGGGGCCAACGTCCTGACTTTC. Amino acid sequence: CASRTGSGANVLTF. The rearrangement uses TRBV19 and TRBJ2-6; D possibly corresponds to TRBD1 (6 bases). Germline values: CDR1 LNHDA, CDR2 SQIVND (reference sequence). The CDR3 has 14 residues. Trimming removed 6 bases from V and 1 base from J, with 7 bases in between.

This clone was counted only a few times. The gene calls are TRBV19 and TRBJ1-4; maybe TRBD1 (5 bases). The CDR3 has 13 amino acids. Trimming removed 1 base at V and 12 bases at J, with 12 bases between. CDR1 is LNHDA, CDR2 SQIVND, per germline (reference sequence). The CDR3 coding sequence is TGTGCCAGTAGTATAGGTAGGACAAGCCAACTGTTTTTT. Amino acids: CASSIGRTSQLFF.

V gene TRBV24-1 combines with J gene TRBJ2-2; 8 bases are a match to TRBD2. This CDR3 contains 16 residues. Losses at the gene ends were 3 bases for V and 1 base for J; bases not matched to a gene: 3. Germline CDR1 is KGHDR and CDR2 is SFDVKD. DNA of the CDR3: TGTGCCACCAGTGATCCGACTAGCGTGAACACCGGGGAGCTGTTTTTT. It is translated as CATSDPTSVNTGELFF.